A selection of T cell receptor beta chains follows, all from one sample in a study of T cell responses to AZD1222 COVID-19 vaccine. Profiling relied on immunoSEQ multiplex PCR, and the TCRdb table lists in-frame clones only, not all of them. In the table there are about 120,000 clones, roughly 84% of which are singletons. This specimen consisted of peripheral blood, obtained on day 0 of AZD1222 vaccination. Receptors originate from an adult in good health. CDR3s include the opening cysteine and the closing phenylalanine or tryptophan. A D gene is named only where the DNA matches it firmly. Not every row has a clone size; where given, it reads once, few, many or a size class.

j_call d_call v_call clone_size cdr3_nt cdr3_aa
TRBJ2-1 - TRBV6-5 - TGTGCCAGCAGCCGACAAATCAGGGTCAATGAGCAGTTCTTC CASSRQIRVNEQFF
TRBJ1-3 - TRBV27 - TGTGCCAGCAGAATAGGAAACACCATATATTTT CASRIGNTIYF
TRBJ1-1 TRBD1 TRBV6-2/TRBV6-3 - TGTGCCAGCAGTTTCCCAGGGGGAGCTTTCTTT CASSFPGGAFF
TRBJ1-6 - TRBV5-4 - TGTGCCAGCAGCTTCCAGGGGCAGGGAAATTCACCCCTCCACTTT CASSFQGQGNSPLHF
TRBJ2-1 TRBD2 TRBV3-1/TRBV3-2 - TGTGCCAGCAGCCAAGATCGGCTAGCGGGGGGAAGTGAGCAGTTCTTC CASSQDRLAGGSEQFF
TRBJ2-6 - TRBV15 - TGTGCCACCAGCAGAGCCCCGGTACCGGATGGGGCCAACGTCCTGACTTTC CATSRAPVPDGANVLTF
TRBJ1-5 TRBD1 TRBV6-4 - TGTGCCAGCAGTGAAGAGACAGGGGCTCAGCCCCAGCATTTT CASSEETGAQPQHF
TRBJ2-3 - TRBV4-1 few TGCGCCAGCAGCCCCGGGGCGCTGGCCTCTAGCACAGATACGCAGTATTTT CASSPGALASSTDTQYF
TRBJ1-1 TRBD1 TRBV4-3 - TGCGCCAGCGCCAACAGGGGGCAAACTGAAGCTTTCTTT CASANRGQTEAFF
TRBJ1-5 - TRBV6-5 - TGTGCCAGTTTGAGATGGGGGCTCAATCAGCCCCAGCATTTT CASLRWGLNQPQHF
TRBJ2-7 TRBD2 TRBV4-2 few TGTGCCAGCAGCCAAGAGGGGTGGCGGGGGGGCCAAAACGAGCAGTACTTC CASSQEGWRGGQNEQYF
TRBJ2-3 TRBD1 TRBV5-1 - TGCGCCAGTAATACCGGGACAGGCTCCCCAGATACGCAGTATTTT CASNTGTGSPDTQYF
TRBJ2-3 - TRBV29-1 - TGCAGCGTAGCTAGGGGGGGAACAGATACGCAGTATTTT CSVARGGTDTQYF
TRBJ1-1 - TRBV5-6 - TGTGCCAGCAGCTTTGTTGCGGGGGAGAGCACTGAAGCTTTCTTT CASSFVAGESTEAFF
TRBJ2-7 - TRBV10-2 - TGCGCCAGCAGTGAGGGGAGATTGGGTTACGAGCAGTACTTC CASSEGRLGYEQYF
TRBJ2-7 - TRBV6-5 - TGTGCCGGAAAACCGGGACTGGGCTGCGAGCAGTACTTC CAGKPGLGCEQYF
TRBJ1-2 - TRBV3-1/TRBV3-2 - TGTGCCAGCAGCCAAAGTGAAGGGAGCTACACCTTC CASSQSEGSYTF
TRBJ1-2 - TRBV5-1 - TGCGCCAGCAGCTTGGCGGGTACGGCTAACTATGGCTACACCTTC CASSLAGTANYGYTF
TRBJ1-1 - TRBV5-1 - TGCGCCAGCAGCTTGATTGGAAACACTGAAGCTTTCTTT CASSLIGNTEAFF
TRBJ2-3 TRBD1 TRBV3-1/TRBV3-2 - TGTGCCAGCAGCTCCCGGACAGGGCCCCCAGATACGCAGTATTTT CASSSRTGPPDTQYF
TRBJ2-5 - TRBV12-3/TRBV12-4 - TGTGCCAGCAGTTTAAGTCAGGGGAAGACCCAGTACTTC CASSLSQGKTQYF
TRBJ2-7 TRBD1 TRBV5-1 - TGCGCCAGCAGCTTGGGAGGGGGCAGGAGCTCCTACGAGCAGTACTTC CASSLGGGRSSYEQYF
TRBJ2-1 TRBD2 TRBV6-5 - TGTGCCAGCAGTCCTAGCGGGGGGTCTACCAATGAGCAGTTCTTC CASSPSGGSTNEQFF
TRBJ1-1 - TRBV15 once TGTGCCACCAGTCTCCTAGGGGGCACTGAAGCTTTCTTT CATSLLGGTEAFF
TRBJ2-3 - TRBV7-7 - TGTGCCAGCAGCGCAGCAATGGACTATAGGGGGATAGCAGATACGCAGTATTTT CASSAAMDYRGIADTQYF
TRBJ1-2 TRBD1 TRBV2 - TGTGCCAGCAAGCTTCAGGGGGCAGACGGCTACACCTTC CASKLQGADGYTF
TRBJ1-4 - TRBV2 - TGTGCCAGCAGTGCTCGCCCAGGGAGGCCAAATGAAAAACTGTTTTTT CASSARPGRPNEKLFF
TRBJ1-4 TRBD1 TRBV5-1 few TGCGCCAGCAGCGGGGGGACAGGATATAATGAAAAACTGTTTTTT CASSGGTGYNEKLFF
TRBJ1-1 - TRBV19 few TGTGCCAGTAGTGTCTACACTGAAGCTTTCTTT CASSVYTEAFF
TRBJ1-1 TRBD1 TRBV5-1 once TGCGCCAGCAGCTTTACAGGGGTTTTGGGTGAAGCTTTCTTT CASSFTGVLGEAFF
TRBJ1-4 TRBD1 TRBV5-8 - TGTGCCAGCAGCGTCAGAGGACAGGTGACATTTAGAGAAAAACTGTTTTTT CASSVRGQVTFREKLFF
TRBJ1-6 TRBD1 TRBV3-1/TRBV3-2 once TGTGCCAGCAGCCGAACCGAGACAGGGTACAATTCACCCCTCCACTTT CASSRTETGYNSPLHF
TRBJ2-7 - TRBV3-1/TRBV3-2 - TGTGCCAGCAGCCAAGGGGGATACGAGCAGTACTTC CASSQGGYEQYF
TRBJ2-1 TRBD2 TRBV9 once TGTGCCAGCAGCAGTCAGGGACTAGCGGGGTTAGATGAGCAGTTCTTC CASSSQGLAGLDEQFF
TRBJ2-5 TRBD2 TRBV10-3 - TGTGCCATCAGTGAGTTGGCGGGGGGCTATGAGACCCAGTACTTC CAISELAGGYETQYF
TRBJ1-2 - TRBV30 - TGTGCCTGGAGTCGCCCTATCGGGTGGACTAACTATGGCTACACCTTC CAWSRPIGWTNYGYTF
TRBJ2-7 TRBD1 TRBV7-9 - TGTGCCAGCAGCTTAGACGGGACAGGGATCTACGAGCAGTACTTC CASSLDGTGIYEQYF
TRBJ1-3 - TRBV11-2 - TGTGCCAGCAGCTTAGATCGAGTAGTGGGAAACACCATATATTTT CASSLDRVVGNTIYF
TRBJ1-5 - TRBV15 - TGTGCCACCAGCAGAGATGTGGGTCAGCCCCAGCATTTT CATSRDVGQPQHF
TRBJ1-1 TRBD1 TRBV7-2 - TGTGCCAGCAGCGTAACCCGACAGGGTGCGACTGAAGCTTTCTTT CASSVTRQGATEAFF
TRBJ2-7 TRBD2 TRBV5-5 - TGTGCCAGCAGCTTCGGGGGGTACGAGCAGTACTTC CASSFGGYEQYF
TRBJ2-7 - TRBV3-1/TRBV3-2 - TGTGCCAGCAAAGCGTGGGGGGCCGAAGACTACGAGCAGTACTTC CASKAWGAEDYEQYF
TRBJ2-7 - TRBV13 - TGTGCCAGCAGCTCCATGAGGGACCACTACGAGCAGTACTTC CASSSMRDHYEQYF
TRBJ1-1 TRBD1 TRBV5-6 - TGTGCCAGCTACAGGGGGTTGGGGAACACTGAAGCTTTCTTT CASYRGLGNTEAFF
TRBJ1-5 - TRBV5-1 - TGCGCCAGCAGCATATCGGGACTTAGCAATCAGCCCCAGCATTTT CASSISGLSNQPQHF
TRBJ1-6 TRBD1 TRBV6-5 - TGTGCCAGTACAGAAACAGGGGGCGGATCACCCCTCCACTTT CASTETGGGSPLHF
TRBJ1-4 - TRBV12-3/TRBV12-4 - TGTGCCAGCAGGGGTGCAACTAATGAAAAACTGTTTTTT CASRGATNEKLFF
TRBJ2-7 - TRBV6-5 - TGTGCCAGCAGGGAGGGGAGATCCTACGAGCAGTACTTC CASREGRSYEQYF
TRBJ1-5 - TRBV6-6 - TGTGCCAGCAGTCTGGGCCTCAGTCAGCCCCAGCATTTT CASSLGLSQPQHF
TRBJ2-7 TRBD1 TRBV6-5 - TGTGCCAGCAGTTTTTCCGGGACAGCCTACGAGCAGTACTTC CASSFSGTAYEQYF
TRBJ2-1 - TRBV5-6 - TGTGCCAGCAGCTTATCTCCGGGTTCCTACAATGAGCAGTTCTTC CASSLSPGSYNEQFF
TRBJ1-2 TRBD1 TRBV5-4 - TGTGCCAGCAGCTCACGCACAGGGGGAGGTGGCTACACCTTC CASSSRTGGGGYTF
TRBJ2-3 TRBD2 TRBV5-4 - TGTGCCAGCAGCTGGGGACTAGCGGGGGGGTTAACAGATACGCAGTATTTT CASSWGLAGGLTDTQYF